This T cell receptor (beta chain) was retrieved from a study of T cell repertoires in aging, cancer and after chemotherapy. Study summary: Chronic lymphocytic leukemia patients on fludarabine- or bendamustine-based regimens gave paired samples before and after chemotherapy. Study results and caveats: In hematological cancer patients, infiltrated lymphoid organs may have impaired thymic emigration or peripheral T cell expansion.

Multiplex touch-down PCR with TRB-A/B primers amplified rearranged V-D-J TRB sequences. Via MiXCR, TCRdb re-called the multiplex PCR reads, giving one row per CDR3 protein. The table lists over 5,500 distinct CDR3 sequences, 25% to 35% of them singletons. This clonotype was recorded only once. Its antigen is still unknown. The template was genomic DNA from peripheral blood, not RNA. The V gene lost 5 bases and the J gene lost 12 bases, with 7 bases spanning the gap. This CDR3 region has 9 residues. Looked up from germline, CDR1 is SGHNT and CDR2 is YYREEE (reference sequence). The source material was blood. The sequence was obtained from a human donor with a blood cancer. The genes are TRBV5-4 and TRBJ2-3; no definite D call. The CDR3 DNA is TGTGCCAGCAGTGAAGGACAGTATTTT. Its protein product is CASSEGQYF.